The 4 T cell receptor beta chains below all came from one sample that was sequenced in a study of siplizumab effects on memory and regulatory T cells (dated by TCRdb to about 2019). Receptor amplification or capture employed the immunoSEQ multiplex PCR assay. TCRdb's version of the immuneACCESS table is confined to in-frame rearrangements and falls short of the full clone set. An unresolved V gene accounts for under half of the shortfall where checked; the remainder is of unknown origin. The sample contains about 100,000 clones, 75% to 95% of them found a single time. The biggest ten clones account for roughly 2.5% of the sample. Sequencing input: CD4+ T cells sorted from blood. These receptors all stem from a human donor in good health. Some clones in this sample may be carry-over from other donors' samples.

The genes are TRBV2 and TRBJ1-1, with D hard to call. V lost 0 bases to trimming and J lost 5 bases, with 10 bases between them. The CDR3 loop spans 14 amino acids. Germline CDR1 and CDR2: SNHLY and FYNNEI. The DNA for the CDR3 is TGTGCCAGCAGTGAAGCGGCGTTGTGGACTGAAGCTTTCTTT. As protein: CASSEAALWTEAFF.

This chain uses TRBV27 with TRBJ2-7; no clear D. This CDR3 comprises 14 residues. Germline-derived CDR1 and CDR2 are MNHEY and SMNVEV (reference sequence). Trimming removed 2 bases from V and 3 bases from J, with 11 bases in between. The CDR3 region is CASSLLDGSYEQYF. CDR3 bases: TGTGCCAGCAGTTTACTCGACGGAAGCTACGAGCAGTACTTC.

V and J are TRBV29-1 and TRBJ1-1; 9 positions agree with TRBD1. CDR1 SQVTM and CDR2 ANQGSEA come from the germline V gene. V was clipped by 4 bases and J by 9 bases; unmatched bases: 15. This CDR3 has 15 amino acids. CDR3 nucleotide sequence: TGCAGCGTTGTCTCGGCGGTGACAGGGGGAGAGCAAGCTTTCTTT. Amino acids: CSVVSAVTGGEQAFF.

The CDR3 DNA sequence: TGTGCCAGCCACCCAAACAGGGGGAAGGCAGATACGCAGTATTTT. The encoded protein is CASHPNRGKADTQYF. V gene TRBV9 combines with J gene TRBJ2-3; 8 nucleotides match TRBD1. V lost 7 bases to trimming and J lost 4 bases; unmatched junction nucleotides: 11. The V gene's germline CDR1 is SGDLS and CDR2 YYNGEE. The CDR3 sequence is 15 residues long.